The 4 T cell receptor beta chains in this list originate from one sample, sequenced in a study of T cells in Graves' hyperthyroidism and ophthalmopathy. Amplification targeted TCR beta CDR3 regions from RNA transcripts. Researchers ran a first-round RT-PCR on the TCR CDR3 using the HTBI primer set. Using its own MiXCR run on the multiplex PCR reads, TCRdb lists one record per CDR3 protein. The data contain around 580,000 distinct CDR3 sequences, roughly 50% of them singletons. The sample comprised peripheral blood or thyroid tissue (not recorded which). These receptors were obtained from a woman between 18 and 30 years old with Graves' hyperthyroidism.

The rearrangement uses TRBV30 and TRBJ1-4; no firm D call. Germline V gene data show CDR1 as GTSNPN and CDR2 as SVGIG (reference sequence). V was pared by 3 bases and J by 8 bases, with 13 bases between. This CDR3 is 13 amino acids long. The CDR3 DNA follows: TGTGCCTGGAGAGTAGGGAGTTTCGAAAAACTGTTTTTT. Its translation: CAWRVGSFEKLFF. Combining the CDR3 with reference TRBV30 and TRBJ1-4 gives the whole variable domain SQTIHQWPATLVQPVGSPLSLECTVEGTSNPNLYWYRQAAGRGLQLLFYSVGIGQISSEVPQNLSASRPQDRQFILSSKKLLLSDSGFYLCAWRVGSFEKLFFGSGTQLSVL.

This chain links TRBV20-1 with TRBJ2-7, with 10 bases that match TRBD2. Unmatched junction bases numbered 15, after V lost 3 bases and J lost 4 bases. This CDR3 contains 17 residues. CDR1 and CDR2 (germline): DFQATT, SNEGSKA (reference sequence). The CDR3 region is CSASASGSSGIEYEQYF. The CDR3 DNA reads TGCAGTGCTAGTGCTAGCGGGAGCAGCGGGATTGAATACGAGCAGTACTTC.

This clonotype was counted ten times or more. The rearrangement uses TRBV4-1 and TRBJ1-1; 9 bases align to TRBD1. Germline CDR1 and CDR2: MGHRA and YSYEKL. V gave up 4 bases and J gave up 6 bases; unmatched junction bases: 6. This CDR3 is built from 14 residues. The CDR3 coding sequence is TGCGCCAGCAGCCCGGGACAGGGATCCGCTGAAGCTTTCTTT. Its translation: CASSPGQGSAEAFF.

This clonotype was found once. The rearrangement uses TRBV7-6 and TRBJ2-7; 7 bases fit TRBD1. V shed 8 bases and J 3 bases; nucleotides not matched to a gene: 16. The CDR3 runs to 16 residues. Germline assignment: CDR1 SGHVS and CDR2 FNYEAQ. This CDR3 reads CASSTLRDSLRYEQYF. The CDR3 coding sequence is TGTGCCAGCTCAACTCTACGGGACAGCTTACGCTACGAGCAGTACTTC. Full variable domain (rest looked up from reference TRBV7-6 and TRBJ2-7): GAGVSQSPRYKVTKRGQDVALRCDPISGHVSLYWYRQALGQGPEFLTYFNYEAQQDKSGLPNDRFSAERPEGSISTLTIQRTEQRDSAMYRCASSTLRDSLRYEQYFGPGTRLTVT.